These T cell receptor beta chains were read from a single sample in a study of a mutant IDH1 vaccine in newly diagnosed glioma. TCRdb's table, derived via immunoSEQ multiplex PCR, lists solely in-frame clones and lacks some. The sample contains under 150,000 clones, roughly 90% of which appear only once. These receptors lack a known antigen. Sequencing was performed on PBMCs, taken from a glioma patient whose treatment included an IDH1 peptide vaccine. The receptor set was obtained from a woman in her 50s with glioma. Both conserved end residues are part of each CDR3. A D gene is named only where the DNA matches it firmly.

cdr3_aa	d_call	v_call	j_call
CASSLRNEQFF	-	TRBV13	TRBJ2-1
CAISASGSSQTQYF	TRBD2	TRBV10-3	TRBJ2-5
CASSQLSGTGGSGPQHF	TRBD1	TRBV18	TRBJ1-5
CASSLDRQWINSPLHF	-	TRBV7-9	TRBJ1-6
CASSRGKQGLTEAFF	-	TRBV5-4	TRBJ1-1
CASSPPSGTGKEKLFF	TRBD1	TRBV4-2	TRBJ1-4
CASSPSRRSSNQPQHF	-	TRBV18	TRBJ1-5
CASSFDREGLPPYF	TRBD2	TRBV5-6	TRBJ2-4
CASSGTGEGYGYTF	TRBD1	TRBV7-9	TRBJ1-2
CASSLINPIDEQFF	-	TRBV5-1	TRBJ2-1
CASSLNAGRGTEAFF	-	TRBV7-3	TRBJ1-1
CASSVDGWNTGELFF	-	TRBV9	TRBJ2-2
CASSPGQSSNQPQHF	-	TRBV7-9	TRBJ1-5
CASSEEGGAGEKLFF	-	TRBV6-4	TRBJ1-4
CASSATRGGENTEAFF	-	TRBV19	TRBJ1-1
CSVAGTGGYNEQFF	TRBD1	TRBV29-1	TRBJ2-1
CASSSVRGVAGELFF	-	TRBV11-2	TRBJ2-2
CASKGLRMQSPQHF	-	TRBV2	TRBJ1-5
CASSRRESSTDTQYF	TRBD2	TRBV5-1	TRBJ2-3
CAWRPGGTNTEAFF	-	TRBV30	TRBJ1-1
CASRLYRGPGELFF	TRBD1	TRBV19	TRBJ2-2
CASSTPTRGNQPQHF	TRBD1	TRBV28	TRBJ1-5
CASSHGLAGGNEQFF	TRBD2	TRBV6-5	TRBJ2-1
CASSSGLARYNEQFF	TRBD2	TRBV7-3	TRBJ2-1
CASSQSYEQYF	-	TRBV5-1	TRBJ2-7
CASPGLGPTDTQYF	TRBD2	TRBV10-1	TRBJ2-3
CASSLGLDLNTDTQYF	-	TRBV28	TRBJ2-3
CASSLEAGGPLEQFF	TRBD2	TRBV11-3	TRBJ2-1
CASSLDRTAGNTIYF	-	TRBV5-1	TRBJ1-3
CASSWTSYSYEQYF	-	TRBV28	-
CASSLETVAQPQHF	-	TRBV28	TRBJ1-5
CASSRQTNEKLFF	-	TRBV27	TRBJ1-4
CASSLAYRGGEQYF	-	TRBV5-1	TRBJ2-7
CASSMFRGNGGYGYTF	-	TRBV5-5	TRBJ1-2
CASSPGTSVSYEQYF	TRBD2	TRBV5-1	TRBJ2-7
CATSRERTVSGGYTF	-	TRBV15	TRBJ1-2
CASSQGGLAGGASGANVLTF	TRBD2	TRBV4-1	TRBJ2-6
CAWSDERRETWETQYF	TRBD2	TRBV30	TRBJ2-5
CASKELAGEGDTQYF	TRBD2	TRBV7-3	TRBJ2-3
CASTHGGLGELFF	-	TRBV27	TRBJ2-2
CASSGFRGRNTEAFF	-	TRBV2	TRBJ1-1
CASSVGGPPYTGELFF	-	TRBV9	TRBJ2-2